Sequencing of this TCR beta chain was carried out in a study of siplizumab effects on memory and regulatory T cells. Germline CDR1 reads MNHEY; CDR2 reads SMNVEV (reference sequence). CDR3 length: 12 residues. V was trimmed by 11 bases and J by 9 bases, leaving 20 bases between them. This clone has only a few counts. Sequencing was performed with immunoSEQ multiplex PCR; in TCRdb, only in-frame clones are kept and a portion is missing. The data show more than 60,000 clones, 93% seen once. V gene TRBV27 combines with J gene TRBJ2-7; possibly TRBD2 for D (5 bases). Sequences were obtained from CD8+ T cells sorted from blood. This clonotype was obtained from a human donor in good health. The CDR3 DNA reads TGTGCCGCACGGGGAACCCACGACGTGCAGTACTTC. Protein product: CAARGTHDVQYF.